The 2 T cell receptor beta chains given below trace back to one sample, sequenced in a study of T cell responses to AZD1222 COVID-19 vaccine. Here immunoSEQ multiplex PCR was the method, and the copy in TCRdb shows in-frame clones only, minus some. Of 90,000 or so clones listed, over 75% are singletons. The sequences come from peripheral blood, collected on day 0 of AZD1222 vaccination. The source is an adult in good health.

The chain uses TRBV4-1 and TRBJ1-4, with D possibly TRBD1 on 5 matching bases. Germline assignment: CDR1 MGHRA and CDR2 YSYEKL. The CDR3 totals 16 residues. The V gene lost 4 bases and the J gene lost 6 bases, with 18 bases spanning the gap. The CDR3 is CASSLGTSKGDEKLFF. The DNA of the CDR3 is TGCGCCAGCAGCCTGGGGACTTCTAAAGGAGATGAAAAACTGTTTTTT.

This chain connects TRBV24-1 to TRBJ2-1, with D possibly matching TRBD2 (5 bases). Trimming pared 4 bases from V and 0 bases from J, leaving 24 bases between. The CDR3 runs to 20 residues. CDR1 is KGHDR, CDR2 SFDVKD, per germline. CDR3 in DNA: TGTGCCACCAGTGAACCCGACACGGACCTCTCTACTAGCTCCTACAATGAGCAGTTCTTC. This gives the protein CATSEPDTDLSTSSYNEQFF.